These 16 T cell receptor beta chains share one sample of origin, sequenced in a study of beta chain features in type 1 diabetes. General study points: There was a moderate but significant shortening of TCRB CDR3s in all four CD4+ subsets of Type 1 diabetes patients.

No antigen is known for these receptors. The isolated RNA, all of it, was reverse transcribed, so expressed TCRB transcripts were what got sequenced. Generated by immunoSEQ multiplex PCR, the TCRdb table keeps only in-frame clones and is missing some. Seen here are approximately 260,000 clones, roughly 20% observed once, and the top ten hold 0.028%. Material: naive CD4+ T cells from blood. The receptors come from a woman aged 40 to 50 with type 1 diabetes.

CDR3 DNA sequence: TGTGCCATCCTCGGGACAGTGAACTATGGCTACACCTTC. Translating gives CAILGTVNYGYTF. The chain uses TRBV10-3 and TRBJ1-2, with TRBD1 matching over 7 bases. This CDR3 region has 13 residues. The J segment lost 2 bases and the V segment lost 8 bases, leaving 5 bases of the junction unmatched. CDR1 is ENHRY and CDR2 is SYGVKD in the germline V gene.

The chain has TRBV7-3 and TRBJ2-2, with D unclear. V lost 5 bases and J 4 bases, leaving 8 bases between the germline ends. In germline, CDR1 is SGHTA, CDR2 FQGTGA. The CDR3 loop spans 13 amino acids. The CDR3 DNA reads as TGTGCCAGCAGCCCTGAGCTCACCGGGGAGCTGTTTTTT. Protein: CASSPELTGELFF.

In this sample, this clone turned up a few times. The chain employs TRBV28 and TRBJ2-7; 8 bases map to TRBD1. V lost 6 bases, J lost 1 base, and 8 bases stayed unmatched. The V gene's germline CDR1 is MDHEN and CDR2 SYDVKM. CDR3 length equals 15 residues. CDR3 in DNA: TGTGCCAGCAGGGGGACAGGCATAACATCCTACGAGCAGTACTTC. Residues: CASRGTGITSYEQYF.

This clone was seen only a few times. The V gene is TRBV5-6, the J gene TRBJ1-2, with D possibly matching TRBD1 (6 bases). V was trimmed by 4 bases and J by 0 bases, leaving 16 bases between them. This CDR3 is built from 16 residues. Germline-derived CDR1 and CDR2 are SGHDT and YYEEEE. The CDR3 is CASSRLDRPSNYGYTF. The DNA of the CDR3 is TGTGCCAGCAGCCGTCTCGACAGGCCCTCTAACTATGGCTACACCTTC.

The chain uses TRBV7-2 and TRBJ2-1; 10 bases fit TRBD2. The CDR3 is 15 amino acids. With V trimmed by 5 bases and J by 9 bases, 10 bases remained unmatched. Germline CDR1 is SGHTA and CDR2 is FQGNSA. CDR3 DNA sequence: TGTGCCAGCAGCCCTCTAGCGGGAGAATTTCCTGAGCAGTTCTTC. This codes for CASSPLAGEFPEQFF.

This chain connects TRBV12-5 to TRBJ2-7; no firm D call. Trimming left V 1 base short and J 3 bases short, with 7 bases between. The germline V gene encodes CDR1 LGHNT and CDR2 FRNRAP. This CDR3 is built from 13 residues. CDR3 nucleotide sequence: TGTGCTAGTGGTTTGGACATTTTCTACGAGCAGTACTTC. This codes for CASGLDIFYEQYF.

This chain links TRBV9 with TRBJ1-2; D call uncertain. The V end lost 0 bases, the J end lost 4 bases, and 10 bases lay between the germline ends. Germline values: CDR1 SGDLS, CDR2 YYNGEE. This CDR3 contains 14 residues. The CDR3 nucleotides read TGTGCCAGCAGCGTAGAAGGAGAGGGCTATGGCTACACCTTC. Protein sequence: CASSVEGEGYGYTF.

The chain employs TRBV27 and TRBJ2-7; D perhaps matches TRBD1 (7 bases). CDR1 is MNHEY, CDR2 SMNVEV, per germline (reference sequence). The CDR3 runs 17 residues. Trimming removed 0 bases from V and 3 bases from J, with 18 bases in between. CDR3 loop: CASSLSPPEGALYEQYF. DNA for the CDR3: TGTGCCAGCAGTTTATCGCCGCCGGAGGGGGCTCTCTACGAGCAGTACTTC.

This rearrangement joins TRBV7-6 to TRBJ2-7; 9 bases match TRBD1. The CDR3 is 14 residues long. Germline V gene sequence: CDR1 SGHVS, CDR2 FNYEAQ. V trimming: 5 bases; J trimming: 4 bases; junction bases outside the gene matches: 6. CDR3 amino acids: CASSPADRGYEQYF. CDR3 DNA: TGTGCCAGCAGCCCCGCGGACAGGGGATACGAGCAGTACTTC.

The sample holds a few counts of this clone. This chain uses TRBV15 with TRBJ1-2, with D unresolved. The V end lost 0 bases, the J end lost 10 bases, and 15 bases lay between the germline ends. The CDR3 sequence is 14 residues long. Germline loops: CDR1 LNHNV, CDR2 YYDKDF (reference sequence). In nucleotides, the CDR3 is TGTGCCACCAGCAGAGATCAGGACCAGAGGGTCTACACCTTC. Protein: CATSRDQDQRVYTF.

The CDR3 reads CASSRGLAGSVEQYF. The CDR3 DNA reads TGTGCCAGCAGCAGGGGACTAGCGGGTTCCGTCGAGCAGTACTTC. The chain employs TRBV6-6 and TRBJ2-7; TRBD2 matches 12 bases. V lost 6 bases and J lost 6; bases outside the gene matches: 9. Germline V gene sequence: CDR1 MNHNY, CDR2 SVGAGI (reference sequence). This CDR3 is 15 amino acids long.

The chain couples TRBV5-1 to TRBJ2-1; TRBD2 is a possible D gene (6 bases). Germline values: CDR1 SGHRS, CDR2 YFSETQ. This CDR3 has 13 residues. V lost 0 bases to trimming and J lost 9 bases, with 10 bases between them. CDR3 bases: TGCGCCAGCAGCTTGGGGATAGCGGTTGAGCAGTTCTTC. Translated, it gives CASSLGIAVEQFF.

This clone has only a few counts. The gene calls are TRBV5-1 and TRBJ2-1, with D uncertain. V was pared by 0 bases and J by 5 bases, with 6 bases between. This CDR3 is 13 amino acids long. Looked up from germline, CDR1 is SGHRS and CDR2 is YFSETQ. This CDR3 is CASSLVVDNEQFF. The CDR3 DNA follows: TGCGCCAGCAGCTTGGTGGTAGACAATGAGCAGTTCTTC.

The chain couples TRBV25-1 to TRBJ1-2; D gene ambiguous. The CDR3 loop spans 11 amino acids. Per the germline V gene, CDR1 is MGHDK and CDR2 is SYGVNS. Deletions cut 4 bases from V and 4 bases from J, with 4 bases between. The CDR3 coding sequence is TGTGCCAGCAGTGGCAGCTATGGCTACACCTTC. Its translation is CASSGSYGYTF.

This clone was observed once. Distinct nucleotide sequences in the sample also encode this CDR3. The chain recombines TRBV29-1 with TRBJ1-1, with 8 positions matching TRBD1. The CDR3 consists of 12 residues. With V trimmed by 7 bases and J by 5 bases, 6 bases remained unmatched. Germline values: CDR1 SQVTM, CDR2 ANQGSEA. The CDR3: CSADRGGTEAFF. As DNA, the CDR3 is TGCAGCGCTGACAGGGGAGGGACTGAAGCTTTCTTT.

CDR3 amino acids: CASSQEWQGGQPQHF. The CDR3 bases are TGCGCCAGCAGCCAAGAATGGCAGGGAGGCCAGCCCCAGCATTTT. This chain uses TRBV4-3 with TRBJ1-5; a weak D match, TRBD1 (5 bases). V was shortened by 0 bases and J by 7 bases, with 13 bases between the two germline ends. The CDR3 is 15 amino acids. CDR1 and CDR2 (germline): LGHNA, YSLEER.